These 29 T cell receptor beta chains were all obtained from the same sample, sequenced in a study of technical replicates of blood from a handful of donors. The protocol was immunoSEQ multiplex PCR, while the TCRdb copy is restricted to in-frame clones and leaves out a portion. The sample has around 53,000 clones; about 86% are singletons. The sequenced material came from PBMCs. Receptor source: a human donor in good health. Some clones in this sample may be carry-over from other donors' samples.

There are a few counts of this clone. Here the CDR3 DNA reads TGTGCCAGCAGCTCACCGGGACAGTACAATGAGCAGTTCTTC. Amino acids: CASSSPGQYNEQFF. The rearrangement joins TRBV7-2 to TRBJ2-1, with 7 bases aligning to TRBD1. The J segment lost 4 bases and the V segment lost 4 bases, leaving 4 bases of the junction unmatched. Germline values: CDR1 SGHTA, CDR2 FQGNSA. This CDR3 is 14 amino acids long.

The chain recombines TRBV5-4 with TRBJ1-2, with 7 bases fitting TRBD1. V lost 6 bases, J lost 4 bases, and 6 bases stayed unmatched. The CDR3 covers 13 residues. Per germline, CDR1 SGHNT and CDR2 YYREEE (reference sequence). The CDR3 sequence is CASKAGGGYGYTF. The DNA of the CDR3 is TGTGCCAGCAAAGCAGGGGGAGGCTATGGCTACACCTTC. Looking up the rest from reference TRBV5-4 and TRBJ1-2 gives the full variable domain: ETGVTQSPTHLIKTRGQQVTLRCSSQSGHNTVSWYQQALGQGPQFIFQYYREEENGRGNFPPRFSGLQFPNYSSELNVNALELDDSALYLCASKAGGGYGYTFGSGTRLTVV.

This clone has only one observation. The chain joins TRBV4-3 to TRBJ2-1; maybe TRBD2 (6 bases). The V end was cut by 0 bases, the J end by 4 bases, with 10 bases between. The CDR3 sequence is 15 residues long. The germline gives CDR1 LGHNA, CDR2 YSLEER. CDR3 protein: CASSQDRDWYNEQFF. CDR3 nucleotide sequence: TGCGCCAGCAGCCAAGATCGGGACTGGTACAATGAGCAGTTCTTC.

In nucleotides, the CDR3 is TGCGCCAGCAGCCGACGGACAGGGGAAACCGGGGAGCTGTTTTTT. As protein: CASSRRTGETGELFF. This chain links TRBV5-1 with TRBJ2-2; 9 bases are shared with TRBD1. The V and J ends lost 4 bases and 5 bases, in that order; junction bases with no gene match: 6. CDR3 length equals 15 residues. Per germline, CDR1 SGHRS and CDR2 YFSETQ.

The rearrangement joins TRBV4-2 to TRBJ1-5; a possible D gene is TRBD1 (6 bases). The CDR3 is 15 residues long. The germline V and J ends were trimmed by 4 bases and 3 bases, with 13 bases remaining between them. The germline V gene has CDR1 LGHNA and CDR2 YNFKEQ. CDR3 nucleotides: TGTGCCAGCAGCCTCTCCCACAGGGACAATCAGCCCCAGCATTTT. It yields the protein CASSLSHRDNQPQHF.

The J gene is TRBJ1-2, the V gene TRBV4-1; D gene ambiguous. V was clipped by 4 bases and J by 5 bases, with 5 bases between them. CDR3 length: 11 residues. Germline lookup yields CDR1 MGHRA and CDR2 YSYEKL. The CDR3 here is CASSPGYGYTF. The CDR3 DNA follows: TGCGCCAGCAGCCCAGGTTATGGCTACACCTTC.

The chain couples TRBV28 to TRBJ2-7, with D perhaps matching TRBD2 (5 bases). The CDR3 is 14 residues long. The germline CDR1 and CDR2 sequences are MDHEN and SYDVKM. V was pared by 6 bases and J by 4 bases, with 16 bases between. The CDR3 DNA follows: TGTGCCAGCAGGGGTGGTAACCGCGGGTACGAGCAGTACTTC. This codes for CASRGGNRGYEQYF.

The J gene is TRBJ1-2, the V gene TRBV2; 7 nucleotides match TRBD1. The length of the CDR3 is 14 residues. Germline CDR1 SNHLY, CDR2 FYNNEI. Trimming at V came to 7 bases and at J to 7 bases, leaving 12 bases not matched to a gene. The CDR3 nucleotides read TGTGCCAGCAATGTCGGGACAGCTTCAGGTGGCTACACCTTC. Residues: CASNVGTASGGYTF.

CDR3 in amino acids: CASSYSMTVSYEQYF. The CDR3 bases are TGTGCCAGCAGTTACTCGATGACAGTATCATACGAGCAGTACTTC. The V gene is TRBV6-6, the J gene TRBJ2-7; tentative D call: TRBD1 (5 bases). CDR3 length: 15 amino acids. Trimming removed 0 bases at V and 4 bases at J, with 13 bases between. CDR1 and CDR2 from the germline V gene are MNHNY and SVGAGI (reference sequence).

The chain employs TRBV5-1 and TRBJ2-7; D is perhaps TRBD1 (6 bases). The germline CDR1 and CDR2 sequences are SGHRS and YFSETQ. Trimming took 6 bases from V and 3 from J, leaving 16 bases between them. CDR3 size: 14 residues. CDR3 protein: CASTLGTFSYEQYF. In DNA form, the CDR3 reads TGCGCCAGCACCCTCGGGACATTCAGCTACGAGCAGTACTTC.

V usage is TRBV19 and J usage is TRBJ1-2; TRBD1 is a possible D gene (6 bases). CDR3 length equals 17 residues. Germline V gene sequence: CDR1 LNHDA, CDR2 SQIVND (reference sequence). V was clipped by 7 bases and J by 2 bases, with 23 bases between them. In DNA, the CDR3 is TGTGCCAGTAATCCCATAGGGGGGGCGCGTGGGAACTATGGCTACACCTTC. Its protein product is CASNPIGGARGNYGYTF.

V is TRBV5-4 and J is TRBJ2-3; 10 bases align to TRBD2. Germline trimming cut 4 bases from V and 3 bases from J; bases unmatched to any gene: 8. Germline CDR1 SGHNT, CDR2 YYREEE (reference sequence). The CDR3 sequence is 16 residues long. The CDR3 bases are TGTGCCAGCAGCCCTGGAGGACTAGCGGCGACAGATACGCAGTATTTT. Its translation is CASSPGGLAATDTQYF.

The chain joins TRBV7-8 to TRBJ2-1, with 8 bases that match TRBD2. V lost 5 bases, J lost 8 bases, and 2 bases stayed unmatched. CDR3 size: 12 residues. Germline loops: CDR1 SGHVS, CDR2 FQNEAQ. This CDR3 is CASSPRGDEQFF. The CDR3 DNA follows: TGTGCCAGCAGCCCGCGGGGGGATGAGCAGTTCTTC.

V usage is TRBV7-2 and J usage is TRBJ2-5; D is possibly TRBD1 (6 bases). Trimming left V 0 bases short and J 1 base short, with 6 bases between. CDR1 and CDR2 (germline): SGHTA, FQGNSA. The CDR3 is made up of 14 amino acids. CDR3 coding DNA: TGTGCCAGCAGCTTAGCAGGGGGCCAAGAGACCCAGTACTTC. It encodes CASSLAGGQETQYF.

The chain couples TRBV16 to TRBJ2-7; D perhaps matches TRBD2 (6 bases). The CDR3 runs to 17 residues. In germline, CDR1 is KGHSY, CDR2 FQNENV. V was cut by 0 bases and J by 0 bases, with 15 bases left in between. Written as DNA, the CDR3 is TGTGCCAGCAGCCAATCGATCGGGGGAATTGACTCCTACGAGCAGTACTTC. The encoded protein is CASSQSIGGIDSYEQYF.

This clone was seen once. This chain joins TRBV7-9 and TRBJ2-3, with TRBD2 matching over 9 bases. The junction had 3 bases not matched to a gene; V was cut back by 1 base and J by 4 bases. Germline CDR1 SEHNR, CDR2 FQNEAQ (reference sequence). CDR3 length equals 15 residues. CDR3 nucleotides: TGTGCCAGCAGCTTAGGCGGGGGGGGTGCAGATACGCAGTATTTT. Translating it yields CASSLGGGGADTQYF.

CDR3: CASSLAATVYNEQFF. In DNA form, the CDR3 reads TGTGCCAGCAGCTTAGCGGCGACAGTTTACAATGAGCAGTTCTTC. This chain links TRBV7-2 with TRBJ2-1; TRBD1 might be the D (5 bases). The CDR3 is 15 amino acids. The V gene's germline CDR1 is SGHTA and CDR2 FQGNSA. Between the trimmed V and J ends, which lost 0 bases and 4 bases, there was a span of 10 bases. Drawing the rest from reference TRBV7-2 and TRBJ2-1, the complete variable domain is GAGVSQSPSNKVTEKGKDVELRCDPISGHTALYWYRQSLGQGLEFLIYFQGNSAPDKSGLPSDRFSAERTGGSVSTLTIQRTQQEDSAVYLCASSLAATVYNEQFFGPGTRLTVL.

The chain uses TRBV25-1 and TRBJ2-1, with TRBD2 identical over 7 bases. V dropped 1 base and J dropped 13; count of bases not matched to a gene: 10. The CDR3 covers 14 residues. The germline CDR1 and CDR2 sequences are MGHDK and SYGVNS. This chain's CDR3 is CASSESGTIDLQFF. The CDR3 DNA is TGTGCCAGCAGTGAATCGGGGACTATTGACCTACAGTTCTTC.

The V call is TRBV5-6, the J call TRBJ1-5; the match to TRBD1 covers 9 bases. The CDR3 covers 18 residues. Germline lookup yields CDR1 SGHDT and CDR2 YYEEEE. V was clipped by 3 bases and J by 0 bases; unmatched bases: 10. The CDR3 loop is CASSSGTGWGHSNQPQHF. Written as DNA, the CDR3 is TGTGCCAGCAGCTCCGGGACAGGGTGGGGGCATAGCAATCAGCCCCAGCATTTT.

This chain uses TRBV2 with TRBJ2-3; no definite D call. V gave up 3 bases and J gave up 4 bases, with 11 bases separating them. Germline V CDR1 and CDR2: SNHLY, FYNNEI. The CDR3 is made up of 14 amino acids. This CDR3 reads CASSDYRGPDTQYF. The CDR3 nucleotides are TGTGCCAGCAGTGACTATCGCGGCCCAGATACGCAGTATTTT.

The rearrangement joins TRBV7-3 to TRBJ1-1, with D tentatively TRBD1 (5 bases). This CDR3 is built from 13 residues. Germline V lookup: CDR1 SGHTA, CDR2 FQGTGA. The germline V and J ends were trimmed by 5 bases and 6 bases, with 13 bases remaining between them. The CDR3 protein is CASSLQGGAEAFF. In nucleotides, the CDR3 is TGTGCCAGCAGCCTTCAGGGAGGCGCTGAAGCTTTCTTT.

The chain carries TRBV20-1 and TRBJ1-1; D is unclear. Germline V CDR1 and CDR2: DFQATT, SNEGSKA (reference sequence). The CDR3 runs to 10 residues. V lost 3 bases and J 8 bases, leaving 7 bases between the germline ends. CDR3: CSARTGEAFF. CDR3 nucleotides: TGCAGTGCTAGGACGGGGGAAGCTTTCTTT.

This rearrangement joins TRBV28 to TRBJ1-2; TRBD1 matches at 7 bases. Trimming at V came to 6 bases and at J to 1 base, leaving 14 bases not matched to a gene. The length of the CDR3 is 17 residues. Germline values: CDR1 MDHEN, CDR2 SYDVKM. The CDR3 reads CASRSPTGVILNYGYTF. CDR3 bases: TGTGCCAGCAGATCTCCTACAGGGGTGATACTTAACTATGGCTACACCTTC.

The chain employs TRBV7-9 and TRBJ1-3; 11 nucleotides align to TRBD1. J gave up 6 bases and V 5 bases, and 9 bases lay outside the gene matches. The CDR3 covers 16 residues. The V gene's germline CDR1 is SEHNR and CDR2 FQNEAQ (reference sequence). CDR3 sequence: CASSPGDRGMVNTIYF. For the CDR3, the DNA is TGTGCCAGCAGCCCAGGGGACAGGGGGATGGTAAACACCATATATTTT.

The count of this clone is one. The chain combines TRBV5-1 with TRBJ2-3, with D possibly being TRBD2 (7 bases). Germline CDR1 SGHRS, CDR2 YFSETQ. The CDR3 is made up of 15 amino acids. Trimming cost V 3 bases and J 5 bases, with 16 bases left between them. CDR3 residues: CASSSGGGGIDTQYF. The CDR3 coding sequence is TGCGCCAGCAGCTCGGGAGGCGGGGGCATAGATACGCAGTATTTT.

The chain joins TRBV6-5 to TRBJ1-3; D perhaps matches TRBD1 (5 bases). The V gene lost 6 bases and the J gene lost 2 bases, with 11 bases spanning the gap. CDR1 is MNHEY, CDR2 SVGAGI, per germline. This CDR3 is built from 14 residues. CDR3 DNA sequence: TGTGCCAGCAGAGACAGTAGGCCTGGAAACACCATATATTTT. Translating gives CASRDSRPGNTIYF.

This clone has just one count. The gene calls are TRBV4-3 and TRBJ2-1, with 8 bases matching TRBD1. The V segment lost 0 bases and the J segment 9 bases; nucleotides outside the gene matches: 7. From germline, CDR1 is LGHNA and CDR2 YSLEER. CDR3 length equals 15 residues. Here the CDR3 DNA reads TGCGCCAGCAGCCAAGATAGTCAGGGGGCAGGTGAGCAGTTCTTC. Its protein product is CASSQDSQGAGEQFF.

V usage is TRBV10-3 and J usage is TRBJ1-5, with D maybe TRBD1 (6 bases). The CDR3 is made up of 13 amino acids. Germline CDR1 is ENHRY and CDR2 is SYGVKD. With 7 bases removed from V and 7 bases from J, the gap between germline ends came to 14 bases. The CDR3 is CAITWDISQPQHF. The DNA for the CDR3 is TGTGCCATCACCTGGGACATATCCCAGCCCCAGCATTTT.

The genes are TRBV21-1 and TRBJ1-1; no DNA check was done on the table's D call, TRBD1. TRBV21-1 is designated a pseudogene. The CDR3 contains 13 residues. The CDR3 sequence is CASSTTGNTEAFF. CDR3 DNA: TGTGCCAGCAGCACGACAGGGAACACTGAAGCTTTCTTT.